This TCR beta chain emerged from a study of molecular identifiers for immune sequencing clone quantification. Study as a whole: Split five ways in replicates, RNA from about 20,000 or 100,000 naive CD8 cells had four portions sequenced.

Naive CD8 T cells were sorted as CD8+CD4-CCR7+CD45RA+. On this clonotype itself: The antigen remains unidentified.

TCRdb re-called the PCR reads through MiXCR, storing one row per CDR3 protein. The table lists about 510,000 distinct CDR3 sequences, about 26% of them singletons. Looked up from germline, CDR1 is LNHDA and CDR2 is SQIVND (reference sequence). This CDR3 comprises 11 residues. V lost 7 bases and J 11 bases, leaving 14 bases between the germline ends. Points from the study as a whole: Highly expanded clone sizes could be underestimated by identical TCR molecules that share a barcode. In naive cells, under 1% of molecules belonged to clones above 20 RNA copies, against over 99% in effector cells.

Sequencing was performed on naive CD8+ T cells from blood, with Jurkat cell RNA spiked in. Subset specified: FACS-sorted CD8+CD4-CCR7+CD45RA+ naive T cells. The receptor comes from a human donor in good health. Some libraries in this study had Jurkat cell RNA spiked in. The V and J genes are TRBV19 and TRBJ2-5, with D hard to call. The DNA of the CDR3 is TGTGCCAGTACGGCTGACGGTGAGCAGTACTTC. Translation gives CASTADGEQYF. Full variable domain (rest looked up from reference TRBV19 and TRBJ2-5): DGGITQSPKYLFRKEGQNVTLSCEQNLNHDAMYWYRQDPGQGLRLIYYSQIVNDFQKGDIAEGYSVSREKKESFPLTVTSAQKNPTAFYLCASTADGEQYFGPGTRLLVL.